This TCR beta chain derives from a study of cytomegalovirus exposure and HLA in healthy donors. Study-wide results and caveats: Cytomegalovirus-associated status was assigned to about 170 TCR beta chains. TRBV6-2, TRBV6-3 and other indistinguishable V segments were excluded.

PCR involved 60 Vbeta and 13 Jbeta primers. Data came from immunoSEQ multiplex PCR; TCRdb stores just in-frame clones and leaves some out. The sample yields over 95,000 clones, about three quarters seen once. The germline gives CDR1 MDHEN, CDR2 SYDVKM. The CDR3 runs to 15 residues. With 7 bases removed from V and 2 bases from J, the gap between germline ends came to 16 bases. To note about this clone: Its specificity is unknown.

Sequencing used PBMCs. The TCR was taken from a female donor in good health and CMV-seronegative. The rearrangement uses TRBV28 and TRBJ2-3; D perhaps matches TRBD2 (5 bases). The CDR3 spells CASKGRNSATDTQYF. The CDR3 region has the DNA TGTGCCAGCAAAGGGAGAAATAGCGCCACAGATACGCAGTATTTT.